This record looks at one TCR beta chain sequence and its context. The data derive from a study of shared clonotypes between healthy human individuals. The protocol was immunoSEQ multiplex PCR, while the TCRdb copy is restricted to in-frame clones and leaves out a portion. The data contain some 2 million clones, over 85% of them singletons. Terminally differentiated effector memory CD45RA+ cells were excluded from the naive CD8 cells, which were CD45RO-negative and positively selected for CCR7. Healthy HIV-negative adults with no recent acute infections or vaccinations were recruited as donors. Germline trimming cut 4 bases from V and 8 bases from J; bases unmatched to any gene: 3. Germline V gene data show CDR1 as LGHNA and CDR2 as YSLEER. This CDR3 comprises 12 residues.

Sequencing used naive CD8+ T cells sorted from blood. The rearrangement uses TRBV4-3 and TRBJ1-2; the match to TRBD1 covers 8 bases. The sequence was collected from a man younger than 30 in good health. The CDR3 nucleotides are TGCGCCAGCAGCCTGGACAGGGACGGCTACACCTTC. This encodes CASSLDRDGYTF.